The rows below give T cell receptor beta chains drawn from one sample of a study of CD8+ T cells in alopecia areata. Here immunoSEQ multiplex PCR was the method, and the copy in TCRdb shows in-frame clones only, minus some. The profile shows about 120,000 clones, 30% to 40% of them singletons. Sample: CD4+ T cells sorted from blood. The receptors stem from a human donor with alopecia areata. Both conserved end residues are part of each CDR3. D genes are given only for firm matches. Some rows mark clone size as missing; the rest say once, few, many or name a class of expanded clone.

length: 14
V: TRBV29-1
D: TRBD1
size: -
J: TRBJ1-2
DNA: TGCAGCGTACCTGGGACAGGGGAAATCTATGGCTACACCTTC
CDR3: CSVPGTGEIYGYTF

length: 13
V: TRBV6-5
D: TRBD2
size: -
J: TRBJ2-1
DNA: TGTGCCAGCAGACTAGCGGGAGGCAATGAGCAGTTCTTC
CDR3: CASRLAGGNEQFF

length: 16
V: TRBV2
D: -
size: -
J: TRBJ2-5
DNA: TGTGCCAGCAGAAGAAGGACTTCTAGGGCGGAAGAGACCCAGTACTTC
CDR3: CASRRRTSRAEETQYF

length: 15
V: TRBV6-6
D: -
size: once
J: TRBJ1-5
DNA: TGTGCCAGCAGTTACGGGCCGGCTGGCAATCAGCCCCAGCATTTT
CDR3: CASSYGPAGNQPQHF

length: 11
V: TRBV10-3
D: -
size: -
J: TRBJ2-5
DNA: TGTGCCATCAGTGAGGAAGAGACCCAGTACTTC
CDR3: CAISEEETQYF

length: 11
V: TRBV28
D: -
size: few
J: TRBJ2-3
DNA: TGTGCCAGCAGTTTGATGGATACGCAGTATTTT
CDR3: CASSLMDTQYF

length: 17
V: TRBV7-3
D: TRBD2
size: -
J: TRBJ2-5
DNA: TGTGCCAGCAGCGAAGGAATAGCGGGAGGCGGTCAAGAGACCCAGTACTTC
CDR3: CASSEGIAGGGQETQYF

length: 14
V: TRBV28
D: -
size: few
J: TRBJ2-4
DNA: TGTGCCAGCAGTTTAGGAGCAGGGGAGAACATTCAGTACTTC
CDR3: CASSLGAGENIQYF

length: 13
V: TRBV27
D: -
size: -
J: TRBJ2-7
DNA: TGTGCCAGCAGTTTCCGGGACACCTACGAGCAGTACTTC
CDR3: CASSFRDTYEQYF

length: 15
V: TRBV5-1
D: -
size: -
J: TRBJ1-1
DNA: TGCGCCAGCAGCTACACTCGGACGGGGGGCACTGAAGCTTTCTTT
CDR3: CASSYTRTGGTEAFF

length: 11
V: TRBV20-1
D: -
size: -
J: TRBJ2-2
DNA: TGCAGTGCTAGTAGTCCCGGGGAGCTGTTTTTT
CDR3: CSASSPGELFF

length: 14
V: TRBV28
D: TRBD2
size: -
J: TRBJ2-7
DNA: TGTGCCAGCAGTTTACTAGCGGGAGTCGTTGAGCAGTACTTC
CDR3: CASSLLAGVVEQYF

length: 15
V: TRBV5-6
D: -
size: few
J: TRBJ2-5
DNA: TGTGCCAGCAGCCGTGAATGGACAGTTGGAGAGACCCAGTACTTC
CDR3: CASSREWTVGETQYF

length: 11
V: TRBV29-1
D: -
size: -
J: TRBJ2-5
DNA: TGCAGCGGGAAAAGCGGGGAGACCCAGTACTTC
CDR3: CSGKSGETQYF

length: 14
V: TRBV11-2
D: -
size: few
J: TRBJ2-7
DNA: TGTGCCAGCAGCCCCCAGGGGTCCGGATACGAGCAGTACTTC
CDR3: CASSPQGSGYEQYF

length: 16
V: TRBV7-2
D: -
size: -
J: TRBJ1-3
DNA: TGTGCCAGCAGCTCGGGACCGACCCGCTCTGGAAACACCATATATTTT
CDR3: CASSSGPTRSGNTIYF

length: 11
V: TRBV20-1
D: -
size: -
J: TRBJ1-4
DNA: TGCAGTGCTCCAACAGGGGAAAAACTGTTTTTT
CDR3: CSAPTGEKLFF

length: 14
V: TRBV25-1
D: -
size: -
J: TRBJ1-1
DNA: TGTGCCAGCAGCCGAAATGATCTGGGGACTGAAGCTTTCTTT
CDR3: CASSRNDLGTEAFF

length: 14
V: TRBV2
D: -
size: many
J: TRBJ2-3
DNA: TGTGCCAGCAGAAGGGACGACGGCACAGATACGCAGTATTTT
CDR3: CASRRDDGTDTQYF

length: 13
V: TRBV2
D: -
size: -
J: TRBJ2-2
DNA: TGTGCCAGCAGTGAGGGGTTTCCCGGGGAGCTGTTTTTT
CDR3: CASSEGFPGELFF

length: 17
V: TRBV29-1
D: TRBD1
size: few
J: TRBJ1-1
DNA: TGCAGCGTCCCTGCTCCGACAGGGCGTAGGGTAGGGACTGAAGCTTTCTTT
CDR3: CSVPAPTGRRVGTEAFF

length: 14
V: TRBV29-1
D: TRBD1
size: few
J: TRBJ2-7
DNA: TGCAGCGTTGGGGGACAGGGGAGGCCCTACGAGCAGTACTTC
CDR3: CSVGGQGRPYEQYF

length: 12
V: TRBV29-1
D: -
size: -
J: TRBJ1-5
DNA: TGCAGCGCACGGGAGGGGAATCAGCCCCAGCATTTT
CDR3: CSAREGNQPQHF

length: 14
V: TRBV29-1
D: -
size: -
J: TRBJ2-3
DNA: TGCAGCTGTCGAAGTCGTGGGGGCACAGATACGCAGTATTTT
CDR3: CSCRSRGGTDTQYF

length: 13
V: TRBV7-3
D: -
size: -
J: TRBJ1-1
DNA: TGTGCCAGCAGCTTAAAGTCCGACTACGAAGCTTTCTTT
CDR3: CASSLKSDYEAFF

length: 15
V: TRBV29-1
D: -
size: few
J: TRBJ2-6
DNA: TGCAGCGTCGTCAAAACAGGGTTCGGGGCCAACGTCCTGACTTTC
CDR3: CSVVKTGFGANVLTF

length: 12
V: TRBV28
D: -
size: -
J: TRBJ2-7
DNA: TGTGCCAGCAGTTTACAGGGCTACGAGCAGTACTTC
CDR3: CASSLQGYEQYF

length: 17
V: TRBV4-2
D: TRBD2
size: -
J: TRBJ2-5
DNA: TGTGCCAGCAGCCAAGAAGTGCTAGCGGGGGGTCAAGAGACCCAGTACTTC
CDR3: CASSQEVLAGGQETQYF

length: 13
V: TRBV7-2
D: -
size: few
J: TRBJ1-5
DNA: TGTGCCAGCAGCCAGAGAGCCGATCAGCCCCAGCATTTT
CDR3: CASSQRADQPQHF